The TCR beta chain under discussion was sequenced for a study of tumor-infiltrating lymphocytes in localized non-small cell lung cancer. About the research overall: Resected tumor was paired with non-adjacent uninvolved lung from the same patient.

TCRdb's copy holds only in-frame clones and misses some; the assay was immunoSEQ multiplex PCR. This table holds 5,800 or so clones, approximately 70% found once. This clone was seen a handful of times. Germline V gene lookup returns CDR1 LNHDA and CDR2 SQIVND (reference sequence). The V and J ends lost 5 bases and 4 bases, in that order; junction bases with no gene match: 7. The CDR3 runs to 16 residues. V usage is TRBV19 and J usage is TRBJ2-2; 10 nucleotides align to TRBD2. Sequenced material: uninvolved lung tissue not adjacent to the tumor. This receptor was taken from a human donor with non-small cell lung cancer. The CDR3 sequence is CASSRASGSGTGELFF. CDR3 DNA sequence: TGTGCCAGTAGTCGAGCTAGCGGGAGTGGCACCGGGGAGCTGTTTTTT.